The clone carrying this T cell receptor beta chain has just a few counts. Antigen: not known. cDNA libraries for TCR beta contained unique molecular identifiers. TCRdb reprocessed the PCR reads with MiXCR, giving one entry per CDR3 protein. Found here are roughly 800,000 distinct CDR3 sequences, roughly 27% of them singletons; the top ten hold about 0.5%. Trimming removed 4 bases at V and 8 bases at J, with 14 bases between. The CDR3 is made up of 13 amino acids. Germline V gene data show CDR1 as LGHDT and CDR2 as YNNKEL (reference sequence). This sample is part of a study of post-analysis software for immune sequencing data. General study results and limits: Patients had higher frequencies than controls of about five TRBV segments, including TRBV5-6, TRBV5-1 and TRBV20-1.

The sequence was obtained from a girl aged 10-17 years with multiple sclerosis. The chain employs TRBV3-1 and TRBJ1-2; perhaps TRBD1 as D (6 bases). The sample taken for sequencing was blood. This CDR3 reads CASSPDRSKGYTF. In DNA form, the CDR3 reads TGTGCCAGCAGCCCCGACAGGTCGAAGGGCTACACCTTC.